This T cell receptor beta chain is from a study of T cells in Graves' hyperthyroidism and ophthalmopathy. This clonotype was counted only a few times. RNA transcripts served as the template for amplifying TCR beta CDR3 regions. HTBI primers were the set used in a first-round RT-PCR of the TCR CDR3. TCRdb used MiXCR to reprocess the multiplex PCR reads, holding one entry per CDR3 protein. The repertoire has 250,000 to 300,000 distinct CDR3 sequences, about 14% of them found once; the top ten carry roughly 8%. Losses at the gene ends were 4 bases for V and 0 bases for J; bases not matched to a gene: 8. The germline V gene has CDR1 SGDLS and CDR2 YYNGEE. The CDR3 extends over 19 amino acids.

This receptor was identified in a woman aged 25-40 years with Graves' hyperthyroidism that later progressed to Graves' ophthalmopathy. This sequence joins TRBV9 and TRBJ2-3; TRBD2 matches at 16 bases. Sequenced input: blood. The DNA of the CDR3 is TGTGCCAGCAGCCTAAGGGGACTAGCGGGAGGGCGCAGCACAGATACGCAGTATTTT. This encodes CASSLRGLAGGRSTDTQYF.